A selection of T cell receptor beta chains follows, all from one sample in a study of blood T cell repertoires in COVID-19. TCRdb keeps only in-frame clones here, not all; method: immunoSEQ multiplex PCR. Among about 69,000 clones listed, around 77% were seen once. The sequenced material came from peripheral blood. All receptors derive from a man aged 55-75 years with acute or convalescent COVID-19. CDR3s include the opening cysteine and the closing phenylalanine or tryptophan. Each record gives: V gene, clone size, D gene, J gene, CDR3 DNA, CDR3 protein. The D gene is left open where the match is weak. Only some rows state a clone size, as once, few, many or a class for expanded clones.

>TRBV6-4|-|TRBD1|TRBJ2-7
TGTGCCAGCAGTGTCGGGACAGGAGCCTACGAGCAGTACTTC
CASSVGTGAYEQYF
>TRBV29-1|-|-|TRBJ1-5
TGCAGCGTTGGGGCAGAAAATCAGCCCCAGCATTTT
CSVGAENQPQHF
>TRBV5-5|-|-|TRBJ1-3
TGTGCCAGCAGCTTGCAGGGCTCTGGAAACACCATATATTTT
CASSLQGSGNTIYF
>TRBV7-9|-|TRBD1|TRBJ1-4
TGTGCCAGCAGGGGTGGACAGGGCAAGGTGGCAACTAATGAAAAACTGTTTTTT
CASRGGQGKVATNEKLFF
>TRBV9|-|-|TRBJ1-2
TGTGCCAGCAGCCTAGACCTAGCTAACTATGGCTACACCTTC
CASSLDLANYGYTF
>TRBV21-1|-|-|TRBJ1-3
TGTGCCAGCAGCAAAAGGGGGCGTATCTCTGGAAACACCATATATTTT
CASSKRGRISGNTIYF
>TRBV7-2|-|-|TRBJ2-3
TGTGCCAGCAGCTTAGCAGCCACAGATACGCAGTATTTT
CASSLAATDTQYF
>TRBV5-5|-|-|TRBJ1-6
TGTGCCAGCAGCGGGGGGACTACTTATAATTCACCCCTCCACTTT
CASSGGTTYNSPLHF
>TRBV10-1|-|TRBD1|TRBJ2-7
TGCGCCAGCAGTACGACAGGGAACTACGAGCAGTACTTC
CASSTTGNYEQYF
>TRBV6-5|-|-|TRBJ1-6
TGTGCCAGCAGTTTTGGTGAGAGCAGGGTAAATTCACCCCTCCACTTT
CASSFGESRVNSPLHF
>TRBV3-1/TRBV3-2|-|TRBD1|TRBJ2-2
TGTGCCAGCAGCCAGCTGCAGGGGGCCGGGGAGCTGTTTTTT
CASSQLQGAGELFF
>TRBV19|-|TRBD1|TRBJ2-4
TGTGCCAGTCTAAGCGTCGGGGACAGAAACATTCAGTACTTC
CASLSVGDRNIQYF
>TRBV7-9|-|TRBD1|TRBJ1-6
TGTGCCAGCGTGGGACAGGAGAATTCACCCCTCCACTTT
CASVGQENSPLHF
>TRBV7-9|-|-|TRBJ2-5
TGTGCCAGCAGCTTCGGGTTGCCCCAGGAGACCCAGTACTTC
CASSFGLPQETQYF
>TRBV7-9|-|-|TRBJ2-7
TGTGCCAGCAGCTTGTCAGGCGAGCAGTACTTC
CASSLSGEQYF
>TRBV29-1|-|-|TRBJ1-5
TGCAGCGTACAAACGAGCAATCAGCCCCAGCATTTT
CSVQTSNQPQHF
>TRBV5-5|-|-|TRBJ1-2
TGTGCCAGCAGCGTAGCCCGGGTTGGTGGCTTCTATGGCTACACCTTC
CASSVARVGGFYGYTF
>TRBV2|-|-|TRBJ1-4
TGTGCCAGCAGTTTACAGGGTCTCGCTAATGAAAAACTGTTTTTT
CASSLQGLANEKLFF
>TRBV7-3|-|-|TRBJ1-3
TGTGCCAGCAGCTTAGGTCCGGGACATGGAAACACCATATATTTT
CASSLGPGHGNTIYF
>TRBV5-1|-|-|TRBJ1-4
TGCGCCAGCAGCCCAAATCCTGGGGCCTCAACTAATGAAAAACTGTTTTTT
CASSPNPGASTNEKLFF
>TRBV7-9|-|-|TRBJ1-1
TGTGCCAGCAGGGGCGGCAGGGTCAACACTGAAGCTTTCTTT
CASRGGRVNTEAFF
>TRBV7-8|-|TRBD2|TRBJ2-5
TGTGCCAGCAGCTTTTACGCTAGCGGGTACCAAGAGACCCAGTACTTC
CASSFYASGYQETQYF
>TRBV6-6|-|-|TRBJ1-4
TGTGCCAGCAGCAATATCCGGGCCCCGGGGGAAAAACTGTTTTTT
CASSNIRAPGEKLFF
>TRBV25-1|-|-|TRBJ1-3
TGTGCCAGCCAACAGAGCTCTGGAAACACCATATATTTT
CASQQSSGNTIYF
>TRBV19|-|TRBD1|TRBJ1-3
TGTGCCAGTAGCCTGGGACAGGGAGATGGAAACACCATATATTTT
CASSLGQGDGNTIYF
>TRBV2|few|-|TRBJ1-2
TGTGCCAGGACACCCGCGGGCGGGGGTTATGGCTACACCTTC
CARTPAGGGYGYTF
>TRBV3-1/TRBV3-2|-|TRBD1|TRBJ1-2
TGTGCCAGCAGCCTGTGGGACAGAATAACTAACTATGGCTACACCTTC
CASSLWDRITNYGYTF
>TRBV3-1/TRBV3-2|once|TRBD2|TRBJ2-7
TGTGCCAGCAGCCAAGCGGGACTAGCGGGGGTCGGATACGAGCAGTACTTC
CASSQAGLAGVGYEQYF
>TRBV19|-|-|TRBJ2-7
TGTGCCAGTAGTTTGCAGGGTTCGCACGAGCAGTACTTC
CASSLQGSHEQYF
>TRBV25-1|-|-|TRBJ1-3
TGTGCCAGCAGTGACCCAGTTCAGGGTGTAAACACCATATATTTT
CASSDPVQGVNTIYF
>TRBV4-1|-|-|TRBJ2-1
TGCGCCAGCAGCCAAGATAGGCGGGGCAATGAGCAGTTCTTC
CASSQDRRGNEQFF
>TRBV6-5|-|-|TRBJ1-1
TGTGCCAGCAGTCCCCAGGGGCAGAACACTGAAGCTTTCTTT
CASSPQGQNTEAFF
>TRBV7-9|-|TRBD1|TRBJ2-2
TGTGCCAGCAGCTACGACAGGGCGGACACCGGGGAGCTGTTTTTT
CASSYDRADTGELFF
>TRBV7-2|-|TRBD1|TRBJ1-2
TGTGCCAGCAGCTTAGCGCAGGGGGCTAACTATGGCTACACCTTC
CASSLAQGANYGYTF
>TRBV24-1|-|-|TRBJ2-3
TGTGCCACCAGTGACCAGGGGCGAAGCGCAGATACGCAGTATTTT
CATSDQGRSADTQYF
>TRBV5-1|-|-|TRBJ1-5
TGCGCCAGCAGCGAAGGACAGAGCAATCAGCCCCAGCATTTT
CASSEGQSNQPQHF
>TRBV14|few|TRBD1|TRBJ1-2
TGTGCCAGCAGCCCACAGGACAGGGCGGGCTACACCTTC
CASSPQDRAGYTF
>TRBV14|-|-|TRBJ1-1
TGTGCCAGCAGAGGACAGTTGAACACTGAAGCTTTCTTT
CASRGQLNTEAFF
>TRBV13|-|TRBD2|TRBJ2-1
TGTGCCAGCAGCCCCCTTAGCGGGGGGTGGAGTGAGCAGTTCTTC
CASSPLSGGWSEQFF
>TRBV18|-|-|TRBJ1-3
TGTGCCAGCTCACCACCGGGCGGGGCAGCTGGAAACACCATATATTTT
CASSPPGGAAGNTIYF
>TRBV6-6|-|TRBD1|TRBJ2-7
TGTGCCAGCAACCCCCGGGGACAGGGGGGCTACGAGCAGTACTTC
CASNPRGQGGYEQYF
>TRBV29-1|-|TRBD2|TRBJ2-5
TGCAGCGTTGTAGTAGCGGGGGCGTCCCACCAAGAGACCCAGTACTTC
CSVVVAGASHQETQYF
>TRBV6-4|-|-|TRBJ1-1
TGTGCCAGCAGTGACTCAGGATTAGGGAGGGCTTTCTTT
CASSDSGLGRAFF
>TRBV14|-|-|TRBJ1-3
TGTGCCAGCAGCCAAGACAGGGCCTCTGGAAACACCATATATTTT
CASSQDRASGNTIYF
>TRBV9|once|TRBD2|TRBJ2-1
TGTGCCAGCAGCGTAGTCCGCGGGGGGCCTTACAATGAGCAGTTCTTC
CASSVVRGGPYNEQFF
>TRBV6-5|-|-|TRBJ2-4
TGTGCCAGCAGTTCCCCAGCCCGGGGAGCCAAAAACATTCAGTACTTC
CASSSPARGAKNIQYF
>TRBV6-5|-|-|TRBJ2-5
TGTGCCACACAGAGGACGACGGGAAGGTTGGAGACCCAGTACTTC
CATQRTTGRLETQYF
>TRBV7-9|-|TRBD1|TRBJ2-3
TGTGCCAGCAGCTTAACAGGGGGCTTGGCGGGGAGTTTAGATACGCAGTATTTT
CASSLTGGLAGSLDTQYF
>TRBV7-9|-|TRBD1|TRBJ2-1
TGTGCCAGCAGCGCCGGACAGGGGGCTTTGGATGAGCAGTTCTTC
CASSAGQGALDEQFF
>TRBV30|few|TRBD1|TRBJ1-2
TGTGCCTGGAACCGGGACAGGCCCTATGGCTACACCTTC
CAWNRDRPYGYTF
>TRBV30|-|-|TRBJ1-6
TGTGCCTGGGGGGGACTTGGAAATTCACCCCTCCACTTT
CAWGGLGNSPLHF
>TRBV7-2|few|-|TRBJ1-2
TGTGCCAGCAGCTTAGTGGAACAGGGCAACTATGGCTACACCTTC
CASSLVEQGNYGYTF
>TRBV9|-|-|TRBJ2-5
TGTGCCAGCAGCGGAGGGCTGTGGGAGACCCAGTACTTC
CASSGGLWETQYF
>TRBV6-5|-|-|TRBJ1-5
TGTGCCAGCTCCTCCTATGGCAATCAGCCCCAGCATTTT
CASSSYGNQPQHF